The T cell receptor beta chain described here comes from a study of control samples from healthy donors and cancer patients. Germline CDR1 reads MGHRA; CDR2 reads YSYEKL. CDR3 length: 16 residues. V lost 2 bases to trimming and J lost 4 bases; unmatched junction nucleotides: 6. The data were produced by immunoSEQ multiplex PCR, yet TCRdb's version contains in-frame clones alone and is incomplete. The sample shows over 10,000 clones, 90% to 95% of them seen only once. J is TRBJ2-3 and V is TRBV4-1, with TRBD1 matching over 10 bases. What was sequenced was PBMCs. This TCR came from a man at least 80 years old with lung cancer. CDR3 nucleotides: TGCGCCAGCAGCCAACCGGGACAGGGGTTTTCAGATACGCAGTATTTT. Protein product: CASSQPGQGFSDTQYF.